The clone carrying this T cell receptor (beta chain) was observed a handful of times. The antigen is undetermined. The sample belongs to a study of T cells in Graves' hyperthyroidism and ophthalmopathy. Regarding the study as a whole: A model of 13 V-J pairs discriminated ophthalmopathy from stable hyperthyroidism.

Researchers barred patients who had uncontrolled infection, other autoimmune disease, pregnancy or lactation. Together with thyroid ultrasound, orbital computed tomography, serum thyroxine and TRAb, clinical symptoms were used for diagnoses. From RNA transcripts, TCR beta CDR3 regions were amplified. During a first-round RT-PCR of the TCR CDR3, the HTBI primer set was used. TCRdb redid the calling of the multiplex PCR reads with MiXCR, one entry per CDR3 protein. The table has about 160,000 distinct CDR3 sequences, roughly 9.4% seen once. Trimming removed 7 bases at V and 6 bases at J, with 15 bases between. CDR3 length: 13 amino acids. Germline V gene sequence: CDR1 SQVTM, CDR2 ANQGSEA.

The sequence came from a woman aged 18-29 years with Graves' hyperthyroidism that later progressed to Graves' ophthalmopathy. This chain connects TRBV29-1 to TRBJ1-4, with a tentative D call TRBD1 (6 bases). Sequencing was carried out using blood. CDR3 DNA: TGCAGCGCCCGAACAGGGATAGATGAAAAACTGTTTTTT. It is translated as CSARTGIDEKLFF.